Listed here are 27 T cell receptor beta chains from one sample, sequenced in a study of cytomegalovirus exposure and HLA in healthy donors. It was with 60 Vbeta and 13 Jbeta primers that the PCR ran. Only in-frame clones appear in the TCRdb table, and some are missing; sequencing was by immunoSEQ multiplex PCR. The table has 150,000 to 200,000 clones, roughly three quarters seen once; the top ten hold around 1.5%. Sequences were obtained from PBMCs. The receptor source for this set is a woman aged 50 to 60 in good health and CMV-seronegative.

This sequence joins TRBV5-1 and TRBJ1-2, with a tentative D call TRBD1 (6 bases). The V and J ends lost 5 bases and 2 bases respectively, with 13 bases between them. There are 14 residues in the CDR3. Per germline, CDR1 SGHRS and CDR2 YFSETQ. CDR3 loop: CASRLGGLNYGYTF. DNA for the CDR3: TGCGCCAGCAGGTTAGGGGGTCTCAACTATGGCTACACCTTC.

The chain employs TRBV10-3 and TRBJ2-7; 9 nucleotides match TRBD1. J was trimmed by 0 bases and V by 3 bases; bases with no gene match: 6. CDR1 is ENHRY and CDR2 is SYGVKD in the germline V gene. CDR3 size: 16 residues. The CDR3 sequence is CAISEGGTGPSYEQYF. The CDR3 DNA is TGTGCCATCAGTGAAGGGGGGACAGGGCCCTCCTACGAGCAGTACTTC.

The V gene is TRBV9, the J gene TRBJ2-1; 7 nucleotides line up with TRBD2. CDR1 SGDLS and CDR2 YYNGEE come from the germline V gene. J lost 5 bases, V lost 3 bases, and 5 bases had no gene match. CDR3 length: 14 amino acids. CDR3 nucleotides: TGTGCCAGCAGCGCGACGACTAGCAACAATGAGCAGTTCTTC. Residues: CASSATTSNNEQFF.

V usage is TRBV5-6 and J usage is TRBJ1-2; TRBD1 matches at 10 bases. V lost 1 base to trimming and J lost 4 bases; unmatched junction nucleotides: 4. Germline lookup yields CDR1 SGHDT and CDR2 YYEEEE. This CDR3 is built from 15 residues. CDR3 amino acids: CASSLLTGGLYGYTF. The CDR3 nucleotides read TGTGCCAGCAGCTTGTTGACAGGGGGCCTCTATGGCTACACCTTC. The full variable domain, in which reference TRBV5-6 and TRBJ1-2 provide the parts outside the CDR3, is DAGVTQSPTHLIKTRGQQVTLRCSPKSGHDTVSWYQQALGQGPQFIFQYYEEEERQRGNFPDRFSGHQFPNYSSELNVNALLLGDSALYLCASSLLTGGLYGYTFGSGTRLTVV.

The chain joins TRBV11-2 to TRBJ2-1, with D perhaps matching TRBD2 (7 bases). Germline V gene lookup returns CDR1 SGHAT and CDR2 FQNNGV. The CDR3 totals 15 residues. Trimming cost V 1 base and J 7 bases, with 14 bases left between them. Written as DNA, the CDR3 is TGTGCCAGCAGCTTAGCGGCGGGGGCACGGAATGAGCAGTTCTTC. Its translation is CASSLAAGARNEQFF.

The chain links TRBV9 to TRBJ1-2, with 7 bases fitting TRBD1. CDR1 and CDR2 from the germline V gene are SGDLS and YYNGEE. This CDR3 contains 14 residues. Trimming at V came to 3 bases and at J to 4 bases, leaving 6 bases not matched to a gene. The CDR3: CASSARTGVYGYTF. Written as DNA, the CDR3 is TGTGCCAGCAGCGCCCGAACAGGGGTCTATGGCTACACCTTC.

The chain uses TRBV28 and TRBJ2-1; TRBD2 agrees at 10 bases. Germline assignment: CDR1 MDHEN and CDR2 SYDVKM. V was pared by 6 bases and J by 7 bases, with 9 bases of the junction left unmatched. The CDR3 sequence is 15 residues long. The CDR3 sequence: CASSAPASGSNEQFF. The CDR3 DNA reads TGTGCCAGCAGCGCCCCGGCTAGCGGGAGTAATGAGCAGTTCTTC.

The J gene is TRBJ2-2, the V gene TRBV19; tentative D call: TRBD1 (6 bases). Germline V gene lookup returns CDR1 LNHDA and CDR2 SQIVND (reference sequence). The V and J ends lost 5 bases and 10 bases respectively, with 17 bases between them. CDR3 length: 14 amino acids. The CDR3 DNA sequence: TGTGCCAGTAGTGCCCCACAGGGCAGAACGGAGCTGTTTTTT. Translation: CASSAPQGRTELFF.

The chain combines TRBV7-9 with TRBJ2-2, with 8 bases that match TRBD1. Germline CDR1 reads SEHNR; CDR2 reads FQNEAQ (reference sequence). V was pared by 5 bases and J by 3 bases, with 8 bases of the junction left unmatched. The CDR3 totals 16 residues. CDR3 nucleotides: TGTGCCAGCAGCCCGAGGGTGACAGGGGACACCGGGGAGCTGTTTTTT. It specifies CASSPRVTGDTGELFF.

The CDR3 DNA sequence: TGTGCCAGCAGCTTAGGGGGCAGGGTCGTGAACACTGAAGCTTTCTTT. Its protein product is CASSLGGRVVNTEAFF. The chain carries TRBV7-2 and TRBJ1-1, with a tentative D call TRBD1 (5 bases). Trimming left V 1 base short and J 0 bases short, with 12 bases between. The V gene's germline CDR1 is SGHTA and CDR2 FQGNSA. The CDR3 is made up of 16 amino acids.

The DNA for the CDR3 is TGTGCCAGCAGCTTAGAGAGGGTTGGGACCCAGTACTTC. Amino acid sequence: CASSLERVGTQYF. The chain carries TRBV11-2 and TRBJ2-5; maybe TRBD2 (5 bases). Germline loops: CDR1 SGHAT, CDR2 FQNNGV. The CDR3 sequence is 13 residues long. V lost 0 bases and J lost 7, with 9 bases in between.

This clone was counted once. The genes are TRBV11-2 and TRBJ1-4; 7 positions match TRBD1. V dropped 5 bases and J dropped 4; count of bases not matched to a gene: 7. The CDR3 totals 15 residues. From germline, CDR1 is SGHAT and CDR2 FQNNGV. Here the CDR3 DNA reads TGTGCCAGCAGCCCCCGGACAGGCAATAATGAAAAACTGTTTTTT. This sequence encodes CASSPRTGNNEKLFF.

The genes are TRBV7-2 and TRBJ2-1, with a tentative D call TRBD2 (7 bases). V lost 1 base and J lost 9, with 19 bases in between. The germline gives CDR1 SGHTA, CDR2 FQGNSA. This CDR3 is built from 16 residues. In DNA form, the CDR3 reads TGTGCCAGCAGCTTAGAAGGGGGGGACTTACTGACTGAGCAGTTCTTC. Translation: CASSLEGGDLLTEQFF. The full variable domain, in which reference TRBV7-2 and TRBJ2-1 provide the parts outside the CDR3, is GAGVSQSPSNKVTEKGKDVELRCDPISGHTALYWYRQSLGQGLEFLIYFQGNSAPDKSGLPSDRFSAERTGGSVSTLTIQRTQQEDSAVYLCASSLEGGDLLTEQFFGPGTRLTVL.

This rearrangement joins TRBV19 to TRBJ2-1; 12 bases match TRBD1. V lost 10 bases to trimming and J lost 8 bases; unmatched junction nucleotides: 12. There are 15 residues in the CDR3. The germline gives CDR1 LNHDA, CDR2 SQIVND (reference sequence). CDR3: CATQRDRGPIDEQFF. Written as DNA, the CDR3 is TGTGCCACCCAAAGGGACAGGGGGCCGATCGATGAGCAGTTCTTC.

Only one count was recorded for this clone. The chain uses TRBV7-8 and TRBJ1-1; maybe TRBD1 (6 bases). CDR3 length: 14 amino acids. Germline-derived CDR1 and CDR2 are SGHVS and FQNEAQ. V lost 6 bases to trimming and J lost 2 bases, with 13 bases between them. The chain's CDR3 is CASSRGQINTEAFF. The CDR3 DNA follows: TGTGCCAGCAGTAGAGGACAGATTAACACTGAAGCTTTCTTT.

The CDR3 loop is CASSRDRDAEAFF. CDR3 DNA sequence: TGTGCCAGCAGCCGAGACAGGGACGCTGAAGCTTTCTTT. The chain links TRBV11-2 to TRBJ1-1; the match to TRBD1 covers 7 bases. J lost 6 bases, V lost 5 bases, and 6 bases had no gene match. The CDR3 spans 13 residues. CDR1 and CDR2 (germline): SGHAT, FQNNGV.

V usage is TRBV5-4 and J usage is TRBJ1-2; possibly TRBD1 for D (5 bases). V was cut by 4 bases and J by 0 bases, with 10 bases left in between. The CDR3 contains 14 residues. Germline assignment: CDR1 SGHNT and CDR2 YYREEE (reference sequence). As DNA, the CDR3 is TGTGCCAGCAGCCCGCGGGACCCTAACTATGGCTACACCTTC. This codes for CASSPRDPNYGYTF.

The chain has TRBV28 and TRBJ1-5; D is perhaps TRBD1 (6 bases). The CDR3 is made up of 17 amino acids. Germline lookup yields CDR1 MDHEN and CDR2 SYDVKM. The V end lost 4 bases, the J end lost 1 base, and 17 bases lay between the germline ends. DNA of the CDR3: TGTGCCAGCAGTTCCATGCTTGAAGGGGGAAGCAATCAGCCCCAGCATTTT. Residues: CASSSMLEGGSNQPQHF.

This clone was observed a single time. This rearrangement joins TRBV11-2 to TRBJ2-5; 8 bases match TRBD2. CDR3 length: 16 amino acids. J gave up 3 bases and V 1 base, and 7 bases lay outside the gene matches. In germline, CDR1 is SGHAT, CDR2 FQNNGV. The CDR3 DNA is TGTGCCAGCAGCTTAGCTGCACGGGGGGGGAAAGAGACCCAGTACTTC. Translated, it gives CASSLAARGGKETQYF.

V usage is TRBV2 and J usage is TRBJ1-1; D is possibly TRBD1 (5 bases). Looked up from germline, CDR1 is SNHLY and CDR2 is FYNNEI. The CDR3 runs to 13 residues. V lost 8 bases to trimming and J lost 0 bases, with 10 bases between them. CDR3 residues: CASGAEMNTEAFF. In DNA, the CDR3 is TGTGCCAGCGGGGCTGAGATGAACACTGAAGCTTTCTTT.

The chain recombines TRBV6-1 with TRBJ2-5; 10 positions agree with TRBD1. Unmatched junction bases numbered 6, after V lost 5 bases and J lost 3 bases. CDR1 is MNHNS and CDR2 is SASEGT in the germline V gene. The CDR3 contains 15 residues. CDR3 nucleotides: TGTGCCAGCAGTCCCGACAGGGGGCGGGAAGAGACCCAGTACTTC. Protein product: CASSPDRGREETQYF.

The V gene is TRBV14, the J gene TRBJ2-7; D is possibly TRBD1 (5 bases). The CDR3 totals 14 residues. Germline values: CDR1 SGHDN, CDR2 FVKESK. V was cut by 0 bases and J by 6 bases, with 12 bases left in between. The DNA of the CDR3 is TGTGCCAGCAGCCAAGAGGTCAGGGTAAGCGAGCAGTACTTC. Protein product: CASSQEVRVSEQYF. The variable domain in full, with the rest retrieved from reference TRBV14 and TRBJ2-7, is EAGVTQFPSHSVIEKGQTVTLRCDPISGHDNLYWYRRVMGKEIKFLLHFVKESKQDESGMPNNRFLAERTGGTYSTLKVQPAELEDSGVYFCASSQEVRVSEQYFGPGTRLTVT.

The J gene is TRBJ1-3, the V gene TRBV7-9; no firm D call. V lost 3 bases and J 2 bases, leaving 8 bases between the germline ends. The CDR3 loop spans 14 amino acids. The germline V gene encodes CDR1 SEHNR and CDR2 FQNEAQ (reference sequence). The CDR3 spells CASSFREAGNTIYF. The CDR3 DNA follows: TGTGCCAGCAGCTTCCGGGAGGCTGGAAACACCATATATTTT.

The rearrangement joins TRBV9 to TRBJ1-3; D is unclear. The CDR3 consists of 16 residues. In germline, CDR1 is SGDLS, CDR2 YYNGEE. V was clipped by 4 bases and J by 2 bases, with 16 bases between them. The CDR3 region is CASSFNPFTPGNTIYF. The CDR3 region has the DNA TGTGCCAGCAGCTTCAACCCTTTTACACCTGGAAACACCATATATTTT.

The J gene is TRBJ1-6, the V gene TRBV5-8, with 9 bases matching TRBD1. Germline V gene sequence: CDR1 SGHTS, CDR2 YDEGEE. V trimming: 2 bases; J trimming: 1 base; junction bases outside the gene matches: 4. The CDR3 sequence is 17 residues long. This chain's CDR3 is CASSLTGTGSYNSPLHF. In nucleotides, the CDR3 is TGTGCCAGCAGCTTAACCGGGACAGGGTCCTATAATTCACCCCTCCACTTT.

This clone was picked up one time. CDR3 amino acids: CASSSRQGITDTQYF. In DNA, the CDR3 is TGTGCCAGCAGCTCCAGACAGGGCATCACAGATACGCAGTATTTT. V usage is TRBV9 and J usage is TRBJ2-3, with TRBD1 identical over 7 bases. CDR1 SGDLS and CDR2 YYNGEE come from the germline V gene. This CDR3 has 15 residues. With 4 bases clipped from V and 2 bases from J, the junction kept 7 bases outside the gene matches.

The chain links TRBV6-1 to TRBJ2-1, with a possible D match to TRBD2 (6 bases). The CDR3 contains 13 residues. Trimming stripped 5 bases from V and 4 bases from J, with 9 bases between. Per the germline V gene, CDR1 is MNHNS and CDR2 is SASEGT. Here the CDR3 DNA reads TGTGCCAGCAGTTTAGCGGATTACAATGAGCAGTTCTTC. Amino acids: CASSLADYNEQFF.